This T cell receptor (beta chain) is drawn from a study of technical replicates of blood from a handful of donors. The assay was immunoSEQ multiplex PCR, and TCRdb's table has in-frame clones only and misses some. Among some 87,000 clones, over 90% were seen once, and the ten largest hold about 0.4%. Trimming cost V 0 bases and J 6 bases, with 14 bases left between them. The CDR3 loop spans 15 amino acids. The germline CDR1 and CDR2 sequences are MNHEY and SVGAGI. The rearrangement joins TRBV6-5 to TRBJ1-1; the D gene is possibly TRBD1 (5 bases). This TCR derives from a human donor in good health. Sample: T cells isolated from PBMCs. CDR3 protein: CASSYSIGQGAEAFF. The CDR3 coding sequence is TGTGCCAGCAGTTACTCGATCGGGCAGGGCGCTGAAGCTTTCTTT.